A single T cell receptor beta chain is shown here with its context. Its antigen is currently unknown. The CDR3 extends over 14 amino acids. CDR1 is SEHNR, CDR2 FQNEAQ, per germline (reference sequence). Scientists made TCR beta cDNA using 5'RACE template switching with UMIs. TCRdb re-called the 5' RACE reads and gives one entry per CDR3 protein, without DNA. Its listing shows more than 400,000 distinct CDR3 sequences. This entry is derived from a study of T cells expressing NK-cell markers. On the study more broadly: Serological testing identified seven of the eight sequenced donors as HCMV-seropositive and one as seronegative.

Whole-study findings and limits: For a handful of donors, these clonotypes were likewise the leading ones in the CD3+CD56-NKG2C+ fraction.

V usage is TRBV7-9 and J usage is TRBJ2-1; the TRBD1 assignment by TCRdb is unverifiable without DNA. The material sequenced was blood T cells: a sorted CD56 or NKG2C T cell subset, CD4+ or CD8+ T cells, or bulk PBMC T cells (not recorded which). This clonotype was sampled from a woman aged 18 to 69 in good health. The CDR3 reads CASSLLRGPGEQFF.